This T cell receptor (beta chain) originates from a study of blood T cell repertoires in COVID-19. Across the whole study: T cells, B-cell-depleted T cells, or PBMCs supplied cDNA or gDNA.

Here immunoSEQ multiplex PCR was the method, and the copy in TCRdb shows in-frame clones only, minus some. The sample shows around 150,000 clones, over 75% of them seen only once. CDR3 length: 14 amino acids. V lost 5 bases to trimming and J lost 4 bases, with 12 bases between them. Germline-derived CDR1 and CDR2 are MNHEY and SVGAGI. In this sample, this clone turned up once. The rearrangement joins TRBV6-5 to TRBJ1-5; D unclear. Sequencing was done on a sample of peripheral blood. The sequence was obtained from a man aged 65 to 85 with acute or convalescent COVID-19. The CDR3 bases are TGTGCCAGCAGTCCCTTATCGGGGAATCAGCCCCAGCATTTT. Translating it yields CASSPLSGNQPQHF.